One sample yielded the 21 T cell receptor beta chains listed below, sequenced in a study of cytomegalovirus exposure and HLA in healthy donors. Generated by immunoSEQ multiplex PCR, the TCRdb table keeps only in-frame clones and is missing some. The sample includes 200,000 to 300,000 clones, about nine tenths seen only once; the top ten take under 4%. The sequenced sample was PBMCs. Every receptor here comes from a woman aged 25 to 45 in good health and CMV-seronegative.

The chain employs TRBV28 and TRBJ2-7; D remains unclear. The germline V gene has CDR1 MDHEN and CDR2 SYDVKM. Trimming cost V 3 bases and J 1 base, with 10 bases left between them. The CDR3 has 14 residues. The DNA for the CDR3 is TGTGCCAGCAGTTTGGGGATACCGTCCTACGAGCAGTACTTC. Amino acid sequence: CASSLGIPSYEQYF.

The chain is built from TRBV27 and TRBJ1-2, with 7 bases that match TRBD1. The CDR3 totals 15 residues. CDR1 and CDR2 from the germline V gene are MNHEY and SMNVEV (reference sequence). V shed 6 bases, J shed 5 bases, and the junction held 12 bases outside the gene matches. CDR3: CASSLDWDSRYGYTF. Written as DNA, the CDR3 is TGTGCCAGCAGCCTTGACTGGGACAGCAGATATGGCTACACCTTC.

V usage is TRBV19 and J usage is TRBJ2-1; D perhaps matches TRBD1 (7 bases). V was shortened by 5 bases and J by 1 base, with 9 bases between the two germline ends. Germline CDR1 reads LNHDA; CDR2 reads SQIVND (reference sequence). This CDR3 region has 14 residues. As DNA, the CDR3 is TGTGCCAGTAGTCCAGGGGGGTCCTACAATGAGCAGTTCTTC. Its translation: CASSPGGSYNEQFF.

This chain uses TRBV25-1 with TRBJ1-4; perhaps TRBD1 as D (6 bases). Trimming shortened V by 1 base and J by 3 bases, and 12 bases separated the two germline ends. The length of the CDR3 is 16 residues. CDR1 MGHDK and CDR2 SYGVNS come from the germline V gene. As DNA, the CDR3 is TGTGCCAGCAGTGAATGGGGAGGGGGGGCTAATGAAAAACTGTTTTTT. Translation gives CASSEWGGGANEKLFF.

Turning to this clone: A junction end diverges from the germline sequence, so it may reflect a read error. V and J are TRBV15 and TRBJ2-7, with 8 positions matching TRBD1. This CDR3 contains 14 residues. Germline V gene sequence: CDR1 LNHNV, CDR2 YYDKDF (reference sequence). The CDR3 DNA sequence: TGTGCCACCAGCGAGGGACAGGCTACCTCCCTACTCCTTTTC. Amino acids: CATSEGQATSLLLF.

The chain joins TRBV6-1 to TRBJ2-5; D assignment may be TRBD1 or TRBD2 (5 bases each). The CDR3 covers 14 residues. Deletions cut 6 bases from V and 5 bases from J, with 16 bases between. Germline V gene lookup returns CDR1 MNHNS and CDR2 SASEGT. The CDR3 loop is CASRTGTVSETQYF. CDR3 DNA sequence: TGTGCCAGCAGGACCGGGACCGTCTCGGAGACCCAGTACTTC.

The chain recombines TRBV6-5 with TRBJ2-3, with a possible D match to TRBD2 (6 bases). V lost 2 bases, J lost 2 bases, and 11 bases lay in between. Germline V gene sequence: CDR1 MNHEY, CDR2 SVGAGI. The CDR3 spans 15 residues. The CDR3 DNA sequence: TGTGCCAGCAGTTACGCTAGCGCAGACACAGATACGCAGTATTTT. As protein: CASSYASADTDTQYF.

The chain joins TRBV4-2 to TRBJ2-2; 8 nucleotides line up with TRBD2. From germline, CDR1 is LGHNA and CDR2 YNFKEQ. The CDR3 has 16 amino acids. The V gene end was trimmed by 1 base and the J gene end by 3 bases; junction bases not matched to a gene: 4. This CDR3 is CASSQGGRFDTGELFF. The CDR3 region has the DNA TGTGCCAGCAGCCAAGGCGGGAGGTTCGACACCGGGGAGCTGTTTTTT.

The V call is TRBV10-3, the J call TRBJ1-2; 7 nucleotides line up with TRBD1. The CDR3 sequence is 15 residues long. V shed 6 bases and J 4 bases; nucleotides not matched to a gene: 11. Germline V gene lookup returns CDR1 ENHRY and CDR2 SYGVKD. For the CDR3, the DNA is TGTGCCATCAGGGCCCTTGACAGGGCGGCCTATGGCTACACCTTC. Its translation: CAIRALDRAAYGYTF.

This chain uses TRBV6-1 with TRBJ2-1, with TRBD2 matching over 8 bases. The CDR3 is made up of 14 amino acids. CDR1 is MNHNS and CDR2 is SASEGT in the germline V gene. V shed 6 bases, J shed 8 bases, and the junction held 9 bases outside the gene matches. CDR3 sequence: CASRLAGGGHEQFF. Here the CDR3 DNA reads TGTGCCAGCAGATTGGCGGGAGGAGGCCATGAGCAGTTCTTC.

This clone has a single count. This chain connects TRBV9 to TRBJ2-7; 8 bases fit TRBD1. This CDR3 is 14 amino acids long. In germline, CDR1 is SGDLS, CDR2 YYNGEE. The V segment lost 4 bases and the J segment 6 bases; nucleotides outside the gene matches: 9. The CDR3 coding sequence is TGTGCCAGCAGCCCTGGACAGGGAGTGCTCGAGCAGTACTTC. Translation: CASSPGQGVLEQYF.

This clone has more than one count but fewer than ten. The chain's CDR3 is CASSVARGLGSTDTQYF. Here the CDR3 DNA reads TGTGCCAGCAGCGTTGCCAGGGGGCTCGGTAGCACAGATACGCAGTATTTT. The gene calls are TRBV13 and TRBJ2-3; 8 bases line up with TRBD1. The CDR3 has 17 amino acids. Germline V gives CDR1 PRHDT, CDR2 FYEKMQ (reference sequence). V lost 5 bases, J lost 0 bases, and 10 bases stayed unmatched.

CDR3 region: CAISEGTSGTDTQYF. The CDR3, as DNA: TGTGCCATCAGTGAGGGGACTAGCGGCACAGATACGCAGTATTTT. This chain connects TRBV10-3 to TRBJ2-3, with 10 bases lining up with TRBD2. Trimming removed 2 bases from V and 1 base from J; junction bases left unmatched: 0. Germline CDR1 ENHRY, CDR2 SYGVKD. The CDR3 has 15 residues.

The chain joins TRBV28 to TRBJ1-5; possibly TRBD1 for D (5 bases). The CDR3 is 15 amino acids. Germline assignment: CDR1 MDHEN and CDR2 SYDVKM. Trimming removed 3 bases from V and 0 bases from J, with 9 bases in between. This CDR3 is CASSFEGNSNQPQHF. CDR3 in DNA: TGTGCCAGCAGTTTTGAGGGGAATAGCAATCAGCCCCAGCATTTT.

The chain joins TRBV11-2 to TRBJ2-5; TRBD1 aligns across 10 bases. Unmatched junction bases numbered 4, after V lost 5 bases and J lost 4 bases. This CDR3 spans 14 amino acids. Germline-derived CDR1 and CDR2 are SGHAT and FQNNGV. CDR3 loop: CASSVGQGVETQYF. CDR3 DNA sequence: TGTGCCAGCAGCGTCGGACAGGGGGTAGAGACCCAGTACTTC.

The chain carries TRBV27 and TRBJ1-3; possible D gene TRBD1, 6 bases. The V end was cut by 2 bases, the J end by 1 base, with 9 bases between. The CDR3 has 15 residues. Looked up from germline, CDR1 is MNHEY and CDR2 is SMNVEV (reference sequence). The CDR3 DNA reads as TGTGCCAGCAGTTTAAAGGGGGTTTCTGGAAACACCATATATTTT. It is translated as CASSLKGVSGNTIYF.

This clone occurred once. The chain carries TRBV30 and TRBJ2-1; D perhaps matches TRBD2 (6 bases). This CDR3 spans 15 amino acids. The V and J ends lost 3 bases and 4 bases respectively, with 16 bases between them. Germline-derived CDR1 and CDR2 are GTSNPN and SVGIG (reference sequence). CDR3 sequence reads: CAWSLNSGPYNEQFF. The CDR3 coding sequence is TGTGCCTGGAGCCTGAATAGCGGACCTTACAATGAGCAGTTCTTC.

This chain connects TRBV7-8 to TRBJ1-5; possibly TRBD1 for D (5 bases). The CDR3 covers 14 residues. V was clipped by 2 bases and J by 3 bases, with 8 bases between them. Germline CDR1 SGHVS, CDR2 FQNEAQ. In DNA form, the CDR3 reads TGTGCCAGCAGCTTAACCAGGGACAATCAGCCCCAGCATTTT. Residues: CASSLTRDNQPQHF. Combining the CDR3 with reference TRBV7-8 and TRBJ1-5 gives the whole variable domain GAGVSQSPRYKVAKRGQDVALRCDPISGHVSLFWYQQALGQGPEFLTYFQNEAQLDKSGLPSDRFFAERPEGSVSTLKIQRTQQEDSAVYLCASSLTRDNQPQHFGDGTRLSIL.

The rearrangement links TRBV6-6 to TRBJ2-7; 8 nucleotides align to TRBD1. J gave up 2 bases and V 2 bases, and 5 bases lay outside the gene matches. Germline V lookup: CDR1 MNHNY, CDR2 SVGAGI (reference sequence). CDR3 size: 15 residues. CDR3 residues: CASSYTRTGTYEQYF. The CDR3 nucleotides are TGTGCCAGCAGTTACACCAGGACAGGGACCTACGAGCAGTACTTC.

The chain carries TRBV6-6 and TRBJ2-2; TRBD2 matches 11 bases. After removal of 6 bases from V and 1 base from J, the junction contained 4 bases not matched to a gene. The CDR3 consists of 16 residues. The germline gives CDR1 MNHNY, CDR2 SVGAGI (reference sequence). This chain's CDR3 is CASRPGTSGNTGELFF. The CDR3 coding sequence is TGTGCCAGCAGGCCCGGGACTAGCGGGAACACCGGGGAGCTGTTTTTT.

The chain links TRBV5-1 to TRBJ2-7, with 8 bases fitting TRBD2. With V trimmed by 4 bases and J by 3 bases, 6 bases remained unmatched. Germline V gene sequence: CDR1 SGHRS, CDR2 YFSETQ. CDR3 length: 14 residues. The CDR3 region has the DNA TGCGCCAGCAGCCCCGCTAGCGGGCACTACGAGCAGTACTTC. Its protein is CASSPASGHYEQYF.